This T cell receptor beta chain was identified during a study of T cells expressing NK-cell markers. Study context: HCMV seropositivity marked seven of the eight sequenced donors; one was seronegative. Findings and caveats of the study: One observes that, in a handful of donors, these clonotypes were also the leading ones within the CD3+CD56-NKG2C+ fraction.

From the 5' RACE reads, TCRdb lists one entry per CDR3 protein and no DNA. The sample data list fewer than 400,000 distinct CDR3 sequences. As concerns this clonotype: Its antigen is still unknown.

The CDR3 is made up of 15 amino acids. Looked up from germline, CDR1 is SGHRS and CDR2 is YFSETQ. The genes are TRBV5-1 and TRBJ2-6. This TCR was recovered from a man aged 18-70 years in good health. Sequences were obtained from blood T cells: a sorted CD56 or NKG2C T cell subset, CD4+ or CD8+ T cells, or bulk PBMC T cells (not recorded which). The CDR3: CASSLHISGANVLTF.